This T cell receptor (beta chain) was obtained from a study of T cells expressing NK-cell markers. Study results and limitations: Uncertainty persisted over the HCMV specificity of expanded NKG2C+ T cell clones. A few donors' CD3+CD56-NKG2C+ cells were dominated by the same clonotypes.

Its frequency marks this clonotype as medium-sized. Its antigen is as yet unknown. cDNA encoding TCR beta was synthesized via 5'RACE template switching incorporating UMIs. TCRdb re-called the 5' RACE reads and shows each CDR3 protein once, DNA omitted. The table lists about 5,100 distinct CDR3 sequences. Germline V gene sequence: CDR1 KGHDR, CDR2 SFDVKD. The CDR3 consists of 14 residues. What was sequenced was blood T cells: a sorted CD56 or NKG2C T cell subset, CD4+ or CD8+ T cells, or bulk PBMC T cells (not recorded which). The chain uses TRBV24-1 and TRBJ2-1; the D call from TCRdb, TRBD2, cannot be confirmed without DNA. The TCR comes from a man in his late teens or twenties in good health. The CDR3 protein is CATSSPRSYNEQFF.